A single sample gave rise to the 26 T cell receptor beta chains below, sequenced in a study of blood T cell repertoires in COVID-19 (dated by TCRdb to 2019 to 2021). The library was prepared using the immunoSEQ multiplex PCR assay. TCRdb took this table from immuneACCESS and kept in-frame rearrangements with V and J called. Such tables lack part of the clones; where checked against another copy, unresolved V genes explain under half of the gap, and the rest is unexplained. The table for this sample lists about 40,000 clones; 70% to 85% of them were counted only once. Over 2.5% of the sample is held by the ten biggest clonotypes. Input material: peripheral blood. The receptor set was obtained from a woman aged 55-69 years with acute or convalescent COVID-19.

V and J are TRBV5-4 and TRBJ1-2, with a possible D match to TRBD1 (5 bases). CDR1 and CDR2 from the germline V gene are SGHNT and YYREEE (reference sequence). This CDR3 has 12 residues. Trimming took 4 bases from V and 12 from J, leaving 16 bases between them. The CDR3 DNA follows: TGTGCCAGCAGCGACGACAGCCCTGTACACACCTTC. Residues: CASSDDSPVHTF.

V and J are TRBV30 and TRBJ1-1; D not certain. Per the germline V gene, CDR1 is GTSNPN and CDR2 is SVGIG (reference sequence). Trimming left V 3 bases short and J 1 base short, with 9 bases between. CDR3 length: 13 amino acids. CDR3 region: CAWSPTSNTEAFF. The CDR3 nucleotides read TGTGCCTGGAGCCCCACATCGAACACTGAAGCTTTCTTT.

This chain joins TRBV4-1 and TRBJ2-7; 7 positions agree with TRBD1. The CDR3 extends over 14 amino acids. Trimming cost V 3 bases and J 2 bases; bases outside gene matches: 4. The germline gives CDR1 MGHRA, CDR2 YSYEKL. CDR3 residues: CASSQQTGPYEQYF. CDR3 DNA sequence: TGCGCCAGCAGCCAGCAGACAGGGCCCTACGAGCAGTACTTC.

The chain links TRBV5-1 to TRBJ1-1; the D gene is possibly TRBD1 (6 bases). CDR3 length: 15 amino acids. The germline V and J ends were trimmed by 1 base and 0 bases, with 10 bases remaining between them. From germline, CDR1 is SGHRS and CDR2 YFSETQ. The CDR3 bases are TGCGCCAGCAGCTTGTCAGGGGCCATGAACACTGAAGCTTTCTTT. It encodes CASSLSGAMNTEAFF.

This clone was counted a single time. The J gene is TRBJ1-2, the V gene TRBV2; TRBD1 agrees at 12 bases. The CDR3 sequence is 16 residues long. Germline CDR1 SNHLY, CDR2 FYNNEI. V was pared by 6 bases and J by 7 bases, with 12 bases of the junction left unmatched. This CDR3 is CASRKNRDRGRGGYTF. CDR3 DNA: TGTGCCAGCAGAAAAAACCGGGACAGGGGGCGCGGTGGCTACACCTTC.

DNA for the CDR3: TGTGCCGTAAAGGGGGACAGGTCGAACACTGAAGCTTTCTTT. Its translation: CAVKGDRSNTEAFF. The chain links TRBV2 to TRBJ1-1; 8 bases align to TRBD1. Germline values: CDR1 SNHLY, CDR2 FYNNEI. This CDR3 comprises 14 residues. V was pared by 11 bases and J by 1 base, with 9 bases of the junction left unmatched.

In its sample, this clone was seen a few times. The V call is TRBV6-2 or TRBV6-3, the J call TRBJ2-2; TRBD2 agrees at 8 bases. The germline CDR1 and CDR2 sequences are MNHEY and SVGEGT. The CDR3 loop spans 16 amino acids. V dropped 1 base and J dropped 7; count of bases not matched to a gene: 8. CDR3 in DNA: TGTGCCAGCAGTTACTTGACGGGGGGGCTGAACGGGGAGCTGTTTTTT. Translated: CASSYLTGGLNGELFF.

In its sample, this clone was seen a few times. The genes are TRBV7-2 and TRBJ1-5; possible D gene TRBD1, 5 bases. The germline gives CDR1 SGHTA, CDR2 FQGNSA. V was cut by 0 bases and J by 7 bases, with 13 bases left in between. The CDR3 covers 15 residues. The CDR3, as DNA: TGTGCCAGCAGCTTAGCAGACAGCCCTAGACAGCCCCAGCATTTT. It yields the protein CASSLADSPRQPQHF.

This chain connects TRBV5-4 to TRBJ2-1; TRBD2 might be the D (6 bases). Germline-derived CDR1 and CDR2 are SGHNT and YYREEE (reference sequence). The CDR3 loop spans 16 amino acids. The germline V and J ends were trimmed by 4 bases and 5 bases, with 19 bases remaining between them. CDR3: CASSTTSTGLHNEQFF. The CDR3 bases are TGTGCCAGCAGCACAACTAGCACGGGCCTCCACAATGAGCAGTTCTTC.

The gene calls are TRBV30 and TRBJ2-7, with TRBD1 identical over 8 bases. The CDR3 consists of 14 residues. V dropped 2 bases and J dropped 5; count of bases not matched to a gene: 8. Germline V CDR1 and CDR2: GTSNPN, SVGIG (reference sequence). In DNA, the CDR3 is TGTGCCTGGAGTAACGGACAGGGAAACCACGAGCAGTACTTC. It codes for CAWSNGQGNHEQYF. Full variable domain (outside the CDR3, taken from reference TRBV30 and TRBJ2-7): SQTIHQWPATLVQPVGSPLSLECTVEGTSNPNLYWYRQAAGRGLQLLFYSVGIGQISSEVPQNLSASRPQDRQFILSSKKLLLSDSGFYLCAWSNGQGNHEQYFGPGTRLTVT.

This sequence joins TRBV6-6 and TRBJ1-1, with 8 bases identical to TRBD1. The CDR3 sequence is 16 residues long. Germline loops: CDR1 MNHNY, CDR2 SVGAGI (reference sequence). Trimming cost V 5 bases and J 1 base; bases outside gene matches: 9. The CDR3 DNA is TGTGCCAGCAGTCGATCCCGGACAGGGTGGAACACTGAAGCTTTCTTT. Its translation: CASSRSRTGWNTEAFF.

This clone was counted a few times. The chain employs TRBV10-3 and TRBJ2-2; 7 nucleotides line up with TRBD1. The J segment lost 6 bases and the V segment lost 10 bases, leaving 11 bases of the junction unmatched. Germline V lookup: CDR1 ENHRY, CDR2 SYGVKD. This CDR3 spans 14 amino acids. The chain's CDR3 is CATRDRAESGELFF. CDR3 nucleotide sequence: TGTGCCACACGCGACAGGGCGGAGTCCGGGGAGCTGTTTTTT.

The rearrangement uses TRBV20-1 and TRBJ2-7; TRBD2 matches at 7 bases. This CDR3 has 11 amino acids. V lost 4 bases, J lost 7 bases, and 4 bases stayed unmatched. Germline CDR1 and CDR2: DFQATT and SNEGSKA (reference sequence). This CDR3 is CSATTSREQYF. The CDR3 DNA is TGCAGTGCTACGACTAGCCGGGAGCAGTACTTC.

The rearrangement uses TRBV29-1 and TRBJ2-1, with D tentatively TRBD2 (7 bases). Trimming stripped 4 bases from V and 2 bases from J, with 12 bases between. The length of the CDR3 is 14 residues. Germline V gene data show CDR1 as SQVTM and CDR2 as ANQGSEA. In DNA, the CDR3 is TGCAGCGTTGCCGGGCGGGGGCCCTACAATGAGCAGTTCTTC. Residues: CSVAGRGPYNEQFF.

The chain links TRBV3-1 (or the pseudogene TRBV3-2) to TRBJ1-1, with TRBD1 as a possible D gene (5 bases). The CDR3 spans 15 residues. Germline V gene data show CDR1 as LGHDT and CDR2 as YNNKEL (reference sequence). V lost 10 bases, J lost 10 bases, and 28 bases lay in between. Here the CDR3 reads CATGTVGGGSVGAFF. CDR3 coding DNA: TGTGCCACCGGGACTGTCGGAGGTGGGAGCGTTGGAGCTTTCTTT.

This chain uses TRBV28 with TRBJ2-5; 9 nucleotides match TRBD1. The V segment lost 6 bases and the J segment 5 bases; nucleotides outside the gene matches: 7. Germline V gene lookup returns CDR1 MDHEN and CDR2 SYDVKM. The length of the CDR3 is 14 residues. The CDR3 protein is CASSPWTGVETQYF. The CDR3 bases are TGTGCCAGCAGCCCCTGGACAGGGGTGGAGACCCAGTACTTC.

This sequence joins TRBV5-5 and TRBJ2-1, with 9 positions matching TRBD2. Germline-derived CDR1 and CDR2 are SGHKS and YYEKEE (reference sequence). The CDR3 runs to 16 residues. Trimming at V came to 3 bases and at J to 5 bases, leaving 9 bases not matched to a gene. Here the CDR3 reads CASSSRTSAKNNEQFF. The DNA for the CDR3 is TGTGCCAGCAGCTCGCGGACTAGCGCGAAAAACAATGAGCAGTTCTTC.

The chain links TRBV19 to TRBJ1-4; 7 bases align to TRBD1. CDR3 length: 16 amino acids. Germline values: CDR1 LNHDA, CDR2 SQIVND (reference sequence). Trimming at V came to 5 bases and at J to 0 bases, leaving 6 bases not matched to a gene. Here the CDR3 reads CASSLRQGSTNEKLFF. The DNA for the CDR3 is TGTGCCAGTAGTCTCAGACAGGGCTCAACTAATGAAAAACTGTTTTTT.

The chain has TRBV13 and TRBJ1-1; 7 bases are shared with TRBD1. Germline lookup yields CDR1 PRHDT and CDR2 FYEKMQ (reference sequence). The trim removed 5 bases at V and 0 bases at J, leaving 6 bases unmatched. The length of the CDR3 is 15 residues. CDR3 sequence reads: CASSRDDRVNTEAFF. CDR3 bases: TGTGCCAGCAGCCGCGATGACAGGGTGAACACTGAAGCTTTCTTT.

The chain couples TRBV19 to TRBJ1-1; D gene unclear. The CDR3 totals 15 residues. Germline loops: CDR1 LNHDA, CDR2 SQIVND (reference sequence). V was trimmed by 4 bases and J by 0 bases, leaving 12 bases between them. The CDR3 sequence is CASSKLQCLNTEAFF. CDR3 DNA sequence: TGTGCCAGTAGTAAGTTACAGTGTTTGAACACTGAAGCTTTCTTT.

J is TRBJ2-7 and V is TRBV6-6; 8 bases fit TRBD1. The germline gives CDR1 MNHNY, CDR2 SVGAGI (reference sequence). The CDR3 sequence is 13 residues long. J was trimmed by 6 bases and V by 7 bases; bases with no gene match: 8. CDR3 in DNA: TGTGCCAGCAATCCCGGACAGGGAGGCGAGCAGTACTTC. It encodes CASNPGQGGEQYF.

This chain uses TRBV6-1 with TRBJ1-1; D might be TRBD1 (6 bases). V was shortened by 7 bases and J by 5 bases, with 20 bases between the two germline ends. CDR3 length equals 15 residues. The V gene's germline CDR1 is MNHNS and CDR2 SASEGT. The CDR3, as DNA: TGTGCCAGCACCCTCGCACAGGGACATACGACTGAAGCTTTCTTT. Translated, it gives CASTLAQGHTTEAFF.

The chain links TRBV15 to TRBJ1-1; D uncertain. Germline CDR1 LNHNV, CDR2 YYDKDF (reference sequence). V lost 4 bases to trimming and J lost 1 base, with 7 bases between them. This CDR3 has 13 residues. CDR3 DNA: TGTGCCACCAGCAAAAGACAGAACACTGAAGCTTTCTTT. Protein product: CATSKRQNTEAFF.

Written as DNA, the CDR3 is TGTGCCAGCACCGTATTGACAGGGGGCGGCTATGGCTACACCTTC. It yields the protein CASTVLTGGGYGYTF. The chain links TRBV6-5 to TRBJ1-2, with 10 positions matching TRBD1. CDR1 MNHEY and CDR2 SVGAGI come from the germline V gene. Trimming took 7 bases from V and 4 from J; bases not matched to a gene: 9. This CDR3 comprises 15 residues.

This sequence joins TRBV27 and TRBJ1-2; 7 nucleotides match TRBD1. The CDR3 covers 14 residues. Germline CDR1 MNHEY, CDR2 SMNVEV (reference sequence). Unmatched junction bases numbered 11, after V lost 7 bases and J lost 6 bases. The CDR3 DNA follows: TGTGCCAGCACGAGTCGGACAGGAGCAGATGGCTACACCTTC. Translated, it gives CASTSRTGADGYTF.

The rearrangement uses TRBV19 and TRBJ1-1; D perhaps matches TRBD1 (6 bases). The ends were cut back, 11 bases at V and 1 base at J, with 17 bases in the middle. There are 14 residues in the CDR3. Germline V lookup: CDR1 LNHDA, CDR2 SQIVND (reference sequence). CDR3 in DNA: TGTGCCTCGGGTGTCGGGACAAGGAACACTGAAGCTTTCTTT. This gives the protein CASGVGTRNTEAFF. The full variable domain, with the rest looked up from reference TRBV19 and TRBJ1-1, is DGGITQSPKYLFRKEGQNVTLSCEQNLNHDAMYWYRQDPGQGLRLIYYSQIVNDFQKGDIAEGYSVSREKKESFPLTVTSAQKNPTAFYLCASGVGTRNTEAFFGQGTRLTVV.